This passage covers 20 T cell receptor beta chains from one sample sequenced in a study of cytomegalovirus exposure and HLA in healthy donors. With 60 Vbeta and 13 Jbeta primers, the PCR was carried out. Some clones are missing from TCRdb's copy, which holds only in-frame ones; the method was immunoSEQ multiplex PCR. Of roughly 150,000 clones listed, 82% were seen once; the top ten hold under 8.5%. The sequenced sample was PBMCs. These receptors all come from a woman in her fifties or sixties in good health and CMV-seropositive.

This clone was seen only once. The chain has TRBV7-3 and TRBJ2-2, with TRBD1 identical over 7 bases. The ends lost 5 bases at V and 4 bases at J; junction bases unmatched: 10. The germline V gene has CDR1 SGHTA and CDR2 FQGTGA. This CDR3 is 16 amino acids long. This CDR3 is CASSPPGTEGTGELFF. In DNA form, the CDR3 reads TGTGCCAGCAGCCCTCCCGGGACAGAGGGCACCGGGGAGCTGTTTTTT.

For the CDR3, the DNA is TGTGCCACCAGCAGAGATCTCACGGCAGGGGAAATCATTCAGCCCCAGCATTTT. Translating gives CATSRDLTAGEIIQPQHF. The J gene is TRBJ1-5, the V gene TRBV15; tentatively, D is TRBD1 (6 bases). The CDR3 is 18 residues long. Trimming cost V 0 bases and J 6 bases, with 21 bases left between them. Per germline, CDR1 LNHNV and CDR2 YYDKDF (reference sequence).

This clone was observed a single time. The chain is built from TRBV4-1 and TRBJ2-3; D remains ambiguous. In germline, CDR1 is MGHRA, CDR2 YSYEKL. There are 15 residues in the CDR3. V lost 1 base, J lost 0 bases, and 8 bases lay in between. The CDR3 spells CASSQVLVSTDTQYF. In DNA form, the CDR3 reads TGCGCCAGCAGCCAAGTTCTAGTTAGCACAGATACGCAGTATTTT.

CDR3: CAWSVPQSREAFF. The CDR3 bases are TGTGCCTGGAGTGTACCACAGTCTCGAGAAGCTTTCTTT. The chain carries TRBV30 and TRBJ1-1, with D uncertain. Germline lookup yields CDR1 GTSNPN and CDR2 SVGIG (reference sequence). The CDR3 is 13 amino acids. The V gene lost 0 bases and the J gene lost 8 bases, with 13 bases spanning the gap.

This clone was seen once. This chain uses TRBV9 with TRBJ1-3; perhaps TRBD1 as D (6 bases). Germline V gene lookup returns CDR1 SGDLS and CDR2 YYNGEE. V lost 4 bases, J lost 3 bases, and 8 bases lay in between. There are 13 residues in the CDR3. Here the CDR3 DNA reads TGTGCCAGCAGCCTGACAGGTGGAAACACCATATATTTT. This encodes CASSLTGGNTIYF.

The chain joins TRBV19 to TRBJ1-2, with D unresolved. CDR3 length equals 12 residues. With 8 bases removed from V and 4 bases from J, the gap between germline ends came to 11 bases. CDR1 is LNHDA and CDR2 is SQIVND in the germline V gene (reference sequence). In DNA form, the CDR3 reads TGTGCCAGTGCCCCGGGGAGCTATGGCTACACCTTC. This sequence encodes CASAPGSYGYTF.

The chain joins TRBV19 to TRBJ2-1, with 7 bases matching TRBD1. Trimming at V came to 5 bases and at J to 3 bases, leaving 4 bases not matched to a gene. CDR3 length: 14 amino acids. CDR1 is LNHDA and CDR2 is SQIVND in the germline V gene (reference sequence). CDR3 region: CASSRQGDYNEQFF. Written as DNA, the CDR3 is TGTGCCAGTAGTCGACAGGGAGACTACAATGAGCAGTTCTTC.

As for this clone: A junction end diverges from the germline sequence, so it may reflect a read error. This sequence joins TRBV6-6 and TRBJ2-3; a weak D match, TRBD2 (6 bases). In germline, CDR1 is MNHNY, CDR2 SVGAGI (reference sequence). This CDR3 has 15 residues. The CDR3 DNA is TGTGCCAGCAGCTACGGAGGGTGGGGCACAGATACGCGGTATTTT. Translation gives CASSYGGWGTDTRYF.

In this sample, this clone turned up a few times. CDR3 nucleotides: TGTGCCAGCAGCCGTGTAGCGGGGGGGCAGGTCGGGACAGATACGCAGTATTTT. This codes for CASSRVAGGQVGTDTQYF. V and J are TRBV7-2 and TRBJ2-3, with 11 bases that match TRBD2. From germline, CDR1 is SGHTA and CDR2 FQGNSA. With V trimmed by 5 bases and J by 3 bases, 13 bases remained unmatched. The length of the CDR3 is 18 residues.

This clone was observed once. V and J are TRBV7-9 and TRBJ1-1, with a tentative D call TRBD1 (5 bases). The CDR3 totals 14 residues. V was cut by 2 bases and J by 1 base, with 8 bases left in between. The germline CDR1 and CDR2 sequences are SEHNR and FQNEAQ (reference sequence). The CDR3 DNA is TGTGCCAGCAGCTTACAGGGATCGAACACTGAAGCTTTCTTT. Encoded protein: CASSLQGSNTEAFF.

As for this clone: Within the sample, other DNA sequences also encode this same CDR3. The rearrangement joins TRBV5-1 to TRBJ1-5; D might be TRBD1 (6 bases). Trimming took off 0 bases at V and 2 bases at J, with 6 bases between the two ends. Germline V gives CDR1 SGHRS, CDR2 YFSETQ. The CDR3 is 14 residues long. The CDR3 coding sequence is TGCGCCAGCAGCTTGGAGGGGGGCAATCAGCCCCAGCATTTT. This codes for CASSLEGGNQPQHF.

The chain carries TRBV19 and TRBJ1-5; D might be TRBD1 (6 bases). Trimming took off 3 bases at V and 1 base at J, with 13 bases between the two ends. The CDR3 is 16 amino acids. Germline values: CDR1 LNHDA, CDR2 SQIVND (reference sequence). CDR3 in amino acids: CASSMVGGLSNQPQHF. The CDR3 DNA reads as TGTGCCAGTAGTATGGTCGGGGGGCTAAGCAATCAGCCCCAGCATTTT.

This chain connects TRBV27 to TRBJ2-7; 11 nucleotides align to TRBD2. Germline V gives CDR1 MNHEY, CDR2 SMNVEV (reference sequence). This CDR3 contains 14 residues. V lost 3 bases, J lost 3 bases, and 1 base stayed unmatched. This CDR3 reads CASSFTSGGYEQYF. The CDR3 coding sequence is TGTGCCAGCAGTTTTACTAGCGGGGGCTACGAGCAGTACTTC.

The CDR3 sequence is CASSQPGLYGYTF. The CDR3 DNA sequence: TGTGCCAGCAGCCAACCGGGACTCTATGGCTACACCTTC. This chain connects TRBV6-6 to TRBJ1-2, with TRBD1 as a possible D gene (5 bases). Looked up from germline, CDR1 is MNHNY and CDR2 is SVGAGI (reference sequence). Deletions cut 6 bases from V and 4 bases from J, with 12 bases between. There are 13 residues in the CDR3.

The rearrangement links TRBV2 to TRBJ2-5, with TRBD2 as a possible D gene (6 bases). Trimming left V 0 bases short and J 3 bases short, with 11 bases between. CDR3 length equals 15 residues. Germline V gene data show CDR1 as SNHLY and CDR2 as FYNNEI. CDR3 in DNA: TGTGCCAGCAGTGAAGCACCTATAGCGGAAGAGACCCAGTACTTC. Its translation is CASSEAPIAEETQYF.

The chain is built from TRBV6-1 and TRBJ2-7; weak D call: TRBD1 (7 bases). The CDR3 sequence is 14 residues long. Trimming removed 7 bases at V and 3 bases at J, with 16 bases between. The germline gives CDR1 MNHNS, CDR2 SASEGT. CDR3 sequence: CASTETGTLYEQYF. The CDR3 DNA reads TGTGCCAGCACAGAGACAGGGACTCTCTACGAGCAGTACTTC.

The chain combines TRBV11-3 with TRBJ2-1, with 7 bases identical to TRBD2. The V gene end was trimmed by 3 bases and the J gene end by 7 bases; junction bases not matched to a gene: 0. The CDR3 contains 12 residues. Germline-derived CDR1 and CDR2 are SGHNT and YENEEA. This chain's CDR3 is CASSFGGNEQFF. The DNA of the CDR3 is TGTGCCAGCAGCTTCGGGGGGAATGAGCAGTTCTTC. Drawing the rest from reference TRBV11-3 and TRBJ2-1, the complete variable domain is EAGVVQSPRYKIIEKKQPVAFWCNPISGHNTLYWYLQNLGQGPELLIRYENEEAVDDSQLPKDRFSAERLKGVDSTLKIQPAELGDSAVYLCASSFGGNEQFFGPGTRLTVL.

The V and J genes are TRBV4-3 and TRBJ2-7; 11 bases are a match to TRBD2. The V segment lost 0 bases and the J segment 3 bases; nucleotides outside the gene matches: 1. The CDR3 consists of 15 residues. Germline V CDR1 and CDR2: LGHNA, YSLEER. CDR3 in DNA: TGCGCCAGCAGCCAAGAACTAGCGGGGGACTACGAGCAGTACTTC. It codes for CASSQELAGDYEQYF.

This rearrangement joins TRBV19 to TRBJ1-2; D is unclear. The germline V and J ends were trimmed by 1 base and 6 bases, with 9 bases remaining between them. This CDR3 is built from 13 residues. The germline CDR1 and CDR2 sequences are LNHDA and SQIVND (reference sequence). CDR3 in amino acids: CASSIVTGDGYTF. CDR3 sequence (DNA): TGTGCCAGTAGTATAGTGACCGGGGATGGCTACACCTTC.

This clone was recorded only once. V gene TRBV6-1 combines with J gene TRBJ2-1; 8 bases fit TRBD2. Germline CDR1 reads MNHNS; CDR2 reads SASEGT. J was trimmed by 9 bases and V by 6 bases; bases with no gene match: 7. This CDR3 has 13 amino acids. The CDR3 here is CASSPGLGLEQFF. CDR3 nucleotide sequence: TGTGCCAGCAGCCCGGGACTAGGTCTTGAGCAGTTCTTC.